This is a list of T cell receptor beta chains from one sample in a study of a mutant IDH1 vaccine in newly diagnosed glioma. Assay used: immunoSEQ multiplex PCR; TCRdb lists only in-frame clones, some missing. The sample has some 51,000 clones; 60% to 85% are singletons. Sequencing used PBMCs, obtained from a glioma patient treated with radiotherapy, temozolomide or both. Receptors were obtained from a woman in her forties with glioma. Each CDR3 is given with its conserved first and last residue. D genes are given only for firm matches. Rows give clone size only sometimes, using once, few, many, or a class for an expanded clone.

TRBV5-1	TRBD2	TRBJ2-5	-	TGCGCCAGCAGCTTGGCCGGGGGGGCCTACCAAGAGACCCAGTACTTC	CASSLAGGAYQETQYF
TRBV4-1	TRBD2	TRBJ2-1	-	TGCGCCAGCAGCCAACGGACTAGCGGGGGGGCCGATGAGCAGTTCTTC	CASSQRTSGGADEQFF
TRBV9	-	TRBJ1-1	once	TGTGCCAGCAGCGGACGTCTGGGGAAGATGAATGAAGCTTTCTTT	CASSGRLGKMNEAFF
TRBV5-1	-	TRBJ2-3	-	TGCGCCAGCAGCTTGCGTGGGCAGGGGAGCACAGATACGCAGTATTTT	CASSLRGQGSTDTQYF
TRBV10-3	TRBD2	TRBJ2-2	-	TGTGCCATCAGTGAGTCCCCAGCGGGGAACGCCGGGGAGCTGTTTTTT	CAISESPAGNAGELFF
TRBV18	TRBD1	TRBJ2-7	-	TGTGCCAGCTCACCACCGGGTAGGGGGCAGTTCTACGAGCAGTACTTC	CASSPPGRGQFYEQYF
TRBV5-4	-	TRBJ2-5	-	TGTGCCAGCAGCTTGACAGGGCCTCAAGAGACCCAGTACTTC	CASSLTGPQETQYF
TRBV5-4	TRBD2	TRBJ2-3	-	TGTGCCAGCAGTCGTCCGGGACTAGCGGGGAGGGGGGCAGATACGCAGTATTTT	CASSRPGLAGRGADTQYF
TRBV7-2	TRBD1	TRBJ1-3	-	TGTGCCAGCAGCTTAGGAGGACAGGGGGCCAACACCATATATTTT	CASSLGGQGANTIYF
TRBV7-9	-	TRBJ1-1	-	TGTGCCAGCAGCCTACAGCAGAACACTGAAGCTTTCTTT	CASSLQQNTEAFF
TRBV5-1	TRBD1	TRBJ1-1	-	TGCGCCAGCAGGTTGACAGGGGCTGAAGCTTTCTTT	CASRLTGAEAFF
TRBV6-5	-	TRBJ1-5	-	TGTGCCAGCAGGCAGGAACTCTATAGCAATCAGCCCCAGCATTTT	CASRQELYSNQPQHF
TRBV5-1	TRBD2	TRBJ2-3	-	TGCGCCAGCAGCTTGGGTGCTAGCGGGGGGCGGACAGATACGCAGTATTTT	CASSLGASGGRTDTQYF